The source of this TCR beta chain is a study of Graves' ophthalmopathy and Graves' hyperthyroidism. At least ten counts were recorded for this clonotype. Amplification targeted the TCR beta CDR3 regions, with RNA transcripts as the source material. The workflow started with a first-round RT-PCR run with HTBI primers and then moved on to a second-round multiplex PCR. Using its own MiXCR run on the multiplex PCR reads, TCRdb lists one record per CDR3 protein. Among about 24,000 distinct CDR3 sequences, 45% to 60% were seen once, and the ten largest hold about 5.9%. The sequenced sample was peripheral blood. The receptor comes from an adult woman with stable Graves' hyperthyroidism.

CDR3 DNA sequence: TGTGCCAGCACCCCCGGACTAGCGGGAGTTTTTGAGGAGACCCAGTACTTC. The encoded protein is CASTPGLAGVFEETQYF. V and J are TRBV12-3 or TRBV12-4 and TRBJ2-5, with TRBD2 matching 13 bases. J gave up 5 bases and V 7 bases, and 13 bases lay outside the gene matches. This CDR3 region has 17 residues.